One and the same sample provided the 11 T cell receptor beta chains below, sequenced in a study of technical replicates of blood from a few donors. This table comes from immunoSEQ multiplex PCR, and its TCRdb copy is limited to in-frame clones, with some not included. The table includes tens of thousands of clones, under 95% detected once. The sample was T cells isolated from PBMCs. The origin of the receptors is a human donor in good health.

The chain carries TRBV13 and TRBJ2-1, with D perhaps matching TRBD2 (5 bases). The V end was cut by 6 bases, the J end by 7 bases, with 19 bases between. There are 15 residues in the CDR3. Germline V gives CDR1 PRHDT, CDR2 FYEKMQ (reference sequence). CDR3: CASRRLSTTGNEQFF. As DNA, the CDR3 is TGTGCCAGCAGACGACTATCAACAACGGGAAATGAGCAGTTCTTC.

This chain uses TRBV7-9 with TRBJ1-1; no clear D. The germline V and J ends were trimmed by 6 bases and 1 base, with 9 bases remaining between them. Germline V gene sequence: CDR1 SEHNR, CDR2 FQNEAQ (reference sequence). This CDR3 contains 13 residues. In DNA, the CDR3 is TGTGCCAGCAGACCGGTTGCGAACACTGAAGCTTTCTTT. Translation gives CASRPVANTEAFF.

The chain carries TRBV6-4 and TRBJ1-1; 8 bases line up with TRBD1. Germline V lookup: CDR1 MRHNA, CDR2 SNTAGT. The CDR3 length is 14 residues. J was trimmed by 1 base and V by 6 bases; bases with no gene match: 4. For the CDR3, the DNA is TGTGCCAGCAGGGGACAGGAGTCGAACACTGAAGCTTTCTTT. The encoded protein is CASRGQESNTEAFF.

Only one count was recorded for this clone. This chain links TRBV5-1 with TRBJ2-3; 9 nucleotides agree with TRBD2. The CDR3 runs to 15 residues. V lost 1 base to trimming and J lost 2 bases; unmatched junction nucleotides: 2. CDR1 and CDR2 (germline): SGHRS, YFSETQ. The CDR3 is CASSLMGLATDTQYF. CDR3 nucleotide sequence: TGCGCCAGCAGCTTGATGGGACTAGCCACAGATACGCAGTATTTT.

V and J are TRBV18 and TRBJ1-6, with 7 nucleotides matching TRBD1. The V gene's germline CDR1 is KGHSH and CDR2 LQKENI. The J segment lost 7 bases and the V segment lost 4 bases, leaving 7 bases of the junction unmatched. This CDR3 has 15 residues. CDR3 sequence (DNA): TGTGCCAGCTCACGGTTGGGGACAGAGAATTCACCCCTCCACTTT. Its protein is CASSRLGTENSPLHF.

CDR3 sequence reads: CASSWGDAPYNEQFF. The CDR3 nucleotides read TGTGCCAGCAGCTGGGGGGACGCCCCCTACAATGAGCAGTTCTTC. V and J are TRBV13 and TRBJ2-1; TRBD2 is a possible D gene (6 bases). The ends were cut back, 4 bases at V and 2 bases at J, with 12 bases in the middle. The CDR3 spans 15 residues. In germline, CDR1 is PRHDT, CDR2 FYEKMQ (reference sequence).

The genes are TRBV19 and TRBJ1-5; possibly TRBD1 for D (5 bases). Trimming removed 3 bases from V and 2 bases from J, with 14 bases in between. The CDR3 runs 16 residues. From germline, CDR1 is LNHDA and CDR2 SQIVND (reference sequence). The DNA of the CDR3 is TGTGCCAGTAGTATCGCCCAGGGTGGGGGCAATCAGCCCCAGCATTTT. Translated, it gives CASSIAQGGGNQPQHF.

The genes are TRBV28 and TRBJ1-1; 7 nucleotides match TRBD1. There are 14 residues in the CDR3. The germline CDR1 and CDR2 sequences are MDHEN and SYDVKM. V lost 3 bases to trimming and J lost 7 bases; unmatched junction nucleotides: 8. The CDR3 reads CASSLEDRWVEAFF. The CDR3 nucleotides read TGTGCCAGCAGTTTGGAGGACAGGTGGGTTGAAGCTTTCTTT.

This clone occurred once. The J gene is TRBJ2-7, the V gene TRBV28; maybe TRBD1 (6 bases). This CDR3 spans 13 amino acids. CDR1 is MDHEN and CDR2 is SYDVKM in the germline V gene. The V end lost 3 bases, the J end lost 0 bases, and 6 bases lay between the germline ends. CDR3 amino acids: CASSLDSSYEQYF. CDR3 in DNA: TGTGCCAGCAGTTTGGACAGCTCCTACGAGCAGTACTTC.

The chain couples TRBV29-1 to TRBJ2-2; TRBD1 matches 7 bases. CDR3 length: 14 residues. V shed 6 bases and J 0 bases; nucleotides not matched to a gene: 4. Germline loops: CDR1 SQVTM, CDR2 ANQGSEA. The CDR3 nucleotides read TGCAGCGTCATACAGGGGACGAACACCGGGGAGCTGTTTTTT. Encoded protein: CSVIQGTNTGELFF.

V is TRBV28 and J is TRBJ2-7, with a tentative D call TRBD1 (7 bases). The germline CDR1 and CDR2 sequences are MDHEN and SYDVKM. This CDR3 has 14 amino acids. V lost 4 bases, J lost 4 bases, and 14 bases lay in between. CDR3 region: CASSSATGRYEQYF. In DNA, the CDR3 is TGTGCCAGCAGTTCAGCGACAGGGAGGTACGAGCAGTACTTC.